Listed below are T cell receptor beta chains from one sample, sequenced in a study of blood T cell repertoires in COVID-19. The assay was immunoSEQ multiplex PCR, and TCRdb's table has in-frame clones only and misses some. The sample records some 300,000 clones, roughly 90% being singletons. The sequenced sample consisted of PBMCs or T cells enriched from blood (not recorded which). These receptors all stem from a woman younger than 45 who had recovered from COVID-19. CDR3s include the opening cysteine and the closing phenylalanine or tryptophan.

cdr3_aa v_call cdr3_length j_call
CASSFRSAGEKLFF TRBV5-6 14 TRBJ1-4
CASSLEDRRGVRGYTF TRBV28 16 TRBJ1-2
CASSSPRQGAYTDTQYF TRBV7-9 17 TRBJ2-3
CSLETGYNEQFF TRBV29-1 12 TRBJ2-1
CVTRSPQDRGSDEQYF TRBV2 16 TRBJ2-7
CASGLSHLSQGWPTPLHYGYTF TRBV12-5 22 TRBJ1-2
CASSLVSASGVNEQFF TRBV5-6 16 TRBJ2-1
CASRGLTEAFF TRBV6-5 11 TRBJ1-1
CSVEQGYGYTF TRBV29-1 11 TRBJ1-2
CSAGQGLWGGELFF TRBV29-1 14 TRBJ2-2
CASSPPGGGRGSPLHF TRBV7-8 16 TRBJ1-6
CASSPKAGDTGELFF TRBV7-9 15 TRBJ2-2
CASSLDGRDTQYF TRBV5-4 13 TRBJ2-3
CASSIGGTSGGAGEQYF TRBV19 17 TRBJ2-7
CASSSDRDTEAFF TRBV11-3 13 TRBJ1-1
CASSSRTDTQYF TRBV11-2 12 TRBJ2-3